These 16 T cell receptor beta chains came from one sample sequenced in a study of T cell responses to AZD1222 COVID-19 vaccine. The table came from immunoSEQ multiplex PCR; TCRdb's copy has only in-frame clones and leaves some out. Of nearly 55,000 clones detected, around 90% appear once; the ten largest clones hold approximately 15%. The input for sequencing was peripheral blood, taken 28 days after the second AZD1222 dose. The receptors shown here come from an adult who received the AZD1222 COVID-19 vaccine.

This clone was observed once. The chain joins TRBV30 to TRBJ2-4; TRBD2 aligns across 11 bases. Germline CDR1 GTSNPN, CDR2 SVGIG (reference sequence). CDR3 length equals 17 residues. V was clipped by 4 bases and J by 1 base; unmatched bases: 9. The CDR3 sequence: CAWNGLAGREAKNIQYF. As DNA, the CDR3 is TGTGCCTGGAATGGACTAGCGGGTCGCGAGGCCAAAAACATTCAGTACTTC.

The J gene is TRBJ2-2, the V gene TRBV11-2, with D possibly being TRBD2 (5 bases). Trimming pared 4 bases from V and 5 bases from J, leaving 14 bases between. Germline assignment: CDR1 SGHAT and CDR2 FQNNGV. The CDR3 loop spans 15 amino acids. DNA for the CDR3: TGTGCCAGCAGCTCCTCTGGCGGAGGAACCGGGGAGCTGTTTTTT. This encodes CASSSSGGGTGELFF.

This chain connects TRBV5-1 to TRBJ1-1, with D tentatively TRBD1 (5 bases). This CDR3 is 16 amino acids long. V was pared by 0 bases and J by 0 bases, with 12 bases between. From germline, CDR1 is SGHRS and CDR2 YFSETQ. CDR3 bases: TGCGCCAGCAGCTTGGTGGGGCGGCAAATGAACACTGAAGCTTTCTTT. Protein product: CASSLVGRQMNTEAFF.

This clone was recorded once. The chain employs TRBV7-9 and TRBJ1-2, with a possible D match to TRBD1 (6 bases). Looked up from germline, CDR1 is SEHNR and CDR2 is FQNEAQ (reference sequence). V lost 1 base and J lost 6, with 12 bases in between. CDR3 length: 14 amino acids. The CDR3 bases are TGTGCCAGCAGCTTAGTCGGGGGGCTGGATGGCTACACCTTC. As protein: CASSLVGGLDGYTF.

The chain carries TRBV5-6 and TRBJ2-3; 14 bases are shared with TRBD2. V was clipped by 4 bases and J by 3 bases; unmatched bases: 13. The CDR3 spans 19 residues. The germline CDR1 and CDR2 sequences are SGHDT and YYEEEE. The CDR3 DNA is TGTGCCAGCAGCGATAGACTAGCGGGAGGGCCGACGTGGACAGATACGCAGTATTTT. This translates into CASSDRLAGGPTWTDTQYF.

This clone was observed once. V usage is TRBV11-3 and J usage is TRBJ1-1, with D possibly being TRBD1 (5 bases). V was clipped by 5 bases and J by 7 bases, with 14 bases between them. This CDR3 region has 13 residues. Germline V gene sequence: CDR1 SGHNT, CDR2 YENEEA. CDR3 protein: CASSLGDQIEAFF. For the CDR3, the DNA is TGTGCCAGCAGCCTTGGGGACCAAATTGAAGCTTTCTTT.

This chain's CDR3 is CASSEFAGAPPDTQYF. CDR3 nucleotide sequence: TGTGCCAGCAGTGAATTTGCGGGGGCGCCCCCAGATACGCAGTATTTT. The V gene is TRBV25-1, the J gene TRBJ2-3, with a possible D match to TRBD2 (7 bases). Looked up from germline, CDR1 is MGHDK and CDR2 is SYGVNS. This CDR3 is built from 16 residues. V lost 1 base and J 4 bases, leaving 15 bases between the germline ends.

The gene calls are TRBV7-9 and TRBJ2-7; D gene uncertain. The CDR3 is 14 residues long. The germline CDR1 and CDR2 sequences are SEHNR and FQNEAQ (reference sequence). The ends were cut back, 1 base at V and 6 bases at J, with 13 bases in the middle. In nucleotides, the CDR3 is TGTGCCAGCAGCTTAGGGGGTTGGCTCGGCGAGCAGTACTTC. Translated: CASSLGGWLGEQYF.

The chain couples TRBV25-1 to TRBJ2-7; the match to TRBD2 covers 9 bases. The V segment lost 2 bases and the J segment 7 bases; nucleotides outside the gene matches: 12. CDR3 size: 16 residues. The germline V gene encodes CDR1 MGHDK and CDR2 SYGVNS. CDR3 sequence reads: CASSEASGRPKGEQYF. The CDR3 DNA follows: TGTGCCAGCAGTGAAGCAAGCGGGAGGCCGAAGGGGGAGCAGTACTTC.

V is TRBV7-9 and J is TRBJ2-7; TRBD2 agrees at 7 bases. This CDR3 region has 17 residues. CDR1 and CDR2 (germline): SEHNR, FQNEAQ (reference sequence). Germline trimming cut 1 base from V and 3 bases from J; bases unmatched to any gene: 12. In DNA, the CDR3 is TGTGCCAGCAGCTTAGGGGGTCGTCCTAGCGGTTTCTACGAGCAGTACTTC. It yields the protein CASSLGGRPSGFYEQYF.

The V and J genes are TRBV5-1 and TRBJ2-1; TRBD2 matches 14 bases. Germline CDR1 reads SGHRS; CDR2 reads YFSETQ. This CDR3 has 15 residues. Trimming at V came to 4 bases and at J to 13 bases, leaving 10 bases not matched to a gene. The CDR3 region has the DNA TGCGCCAGCAGCCAGGGACTAGCGGGAGCGGGGTATCAGTTCTTC. Encoded protein: CASSQGLAGAGYQFF.

The chain has TRBV11-3 and TRBJ2-2; D is perhaps TRBD2 (6 bases). Between the trimmed V and J ends, which lost 0 bases and 0 bases, there was a span of 11 bases. This CDR3 comprises 17 residues. Germline CDR1 is SGHNT and CDR2 is YENEEA. Here the CDR3 DNA reads TGTGCCAGCAGCTTAGAGGTGCGGGACGCGAACACCGGGGAGCTGTTTTTT. Protein product: CASSLEVRDANTGELFF.

This clone was found a few times. V is TRBV4-1 and J is TRBJ1-5, with D unresolved. There are 15 residues in the CDR3. Germline V gives CDR1 MGHRA, CDR2 YSYEKL. Trimming shortened V by 0 bases and J by 2 bases, and 8 bases separated the two germline ends. The CDR3 nucleotides are TGCGCCAGCAGCCAAGACGCCGCCGGCAATCAGCCCCAGCATTTT. It specifies CASSQDAAGNQPQHF.

The chain recombines TRBV4-2 with TRBJ1-6, with no clear D. The germline V gene has CDR1 LGHNA and CDR2 YNFKEQ. This CDR3 comprises 16 residues. The V end was cut by 2 bases, the J end by 7 bases, with 15 bases between. CDR3 amino acids: CASSQTAGRRNSPLHF. CDR3 bases: TGTGCCAGCAGCCAAACGGCCGGCCGGCGGAATTCACCCCTCCACTTT.

This clone has just one count. The chain joins TRBV3-1 (or the pseudogene TRBV3-2) to TRBJ2-3, with no clear D. Per germline, CDR1 LGHDT and CDR2 YNNKEL (reference sequence). The V end lost 10 bases, the J end lost 4 bases, and 9 bases lay between the germline ends. CDR3 length: 11 amino acids. The CDR3 protein is CATRSADTQYF. CDR3 nucleotide sequence: TGTGCCACCCGTTCAGCAGATACGCAGTATTTT.

The chain joins TRBV4-2 to TRBJ1-3, with 8 positions matching TRBD1. Germline lookup yields CDR1 LGHNA and CDR2 YNFKEQ. With V trimmed by 4 bases and J by 2 bases, 13 bases remained unmatched. The length of the CDR3 is 18 residues. The CDR3 protein is CASSLGQGSSIAGNTIYF. The CDR3 nucleotides are TGTGCCAGCAGCCTAGGACAGGGAAGTAGCATCGCTGGAAACACCATATATTTT.